Shown below are 23 T cell receptor beta chains from a single sample sequenced in a study of blood T cell repertoires in COVID-19. Using immunoSEQ multiplex PCR, the repertoire was profiled, and TCRdb retains in-frame clones only, with some absent. This table has about 99,000 clones, roughly 82% appearing once. Sequencing was carried out using peripheral blood. The receptors were sampled from a man aged 55 to 70 with acute or convalescent COVID-19.

This clone occurred once. This sequence joins TRBV7-3 and TRBJ2-1, with 8 bases matching TRBD2. In germline, CDR1 is SGHTA, CDR2 FQGTGA. The CDR3 has 15 residues. Germline trimming cut 5 bases from V and 2 bases from J; bases unmatched to any gene: 5. The CDR3 DNA is TGTGCCAGCAGCGTGGGACTAGGGACCTACAATGAGCAGTTCTTC. Amino acids: CASSVGLGTYNEQFF.

This chain connects TRBV7-3 to TRBJ2-1, with 14 bases fitting TRBD2. Trimming took 2 bases from V and 9 from J; bases not matched to a gene: 6. CDR3 length: 16 residues. Looked up from germline, CDR1 is SGHTA and CDR2 is FQGTGA. The CDR3 reads CASSLLGLAGASEQFF. Written as DNA, the CDR3 is TGTGCCAGCAGCTTACTGGGACTAGCGGGAGCATCTGAGCAGTTCTTC.

This clone is a singleton in its sample. J is TRBJ2-5 and V is TRBV10-3; perhaps TRBD2 as D (5 bases). Germline V gene lookup returns CDR1 ENHRY and CDR2 SYGVKD. This CDR3 region has 16 residues. Trimming cost V 6 bases and J 2 bases, with 19 bases left between them. CDR3 loop: CAISLRSAKGQETQYF. CDR3 DNA sequence: TGTGCCATCAGCCTTCGTAGCGCCAAAGGACAAGAGACCCAGTACTTC.

This chain connects TRBV3-1 (or the pseudogene TRBV3-2) to TRBJ1-2, with TRBD1 as a possible D gene (5 bases). The CDR3 runs 14 residues. The germline V gene has CDR1 LGHDT and CDR2 YNNKEL (reference sequence). V was cut by 0 bases and J by 8 bases, with 13 bases left in between. CDR3 in DNA: TGTGCCAGCAGCCAAGATCCCCCAGGGTACGGCTACACCTTC. Residues: CASSQDPPGYGYTF.

This clone was detected once. This chain uses TRBV5-1 with TRBJ1-1; possibly TRBD1 for D (5 bases). CDR3 length: 16 amino acids. The V and J ends lost 4 bases and 0 bases respectively, with 16 bases between them. The germline CDR1 and CDR2 sequences are SGHRS and YFSETQ. CDR3 loop: CASSQRQLFMNTEAFF. The CDR3 DNA reads as TGCGCCAGCAGCCAGAGACAGCTCTTTATGAACACTGAAGCTTTCTTT.

V usage is TRBV6-5 and J usage is TRBJ2-5, with 7 bases fitting TRBD1. The CDR3 runs to 15 residues. J gave up 3 bases and V 5 bases, and 9 bases lay outside the gene matches. Germline V gene sequence: CDR1 MNHEY, CDR2 SVGAGI. The chain's CDR3 is CASSPTSTGKETQYF. The DNA for the CDR3 is TGTGCCAGCAGTCCGACCTCGACAGGGAAAGAGACCCAGTACTTC.

The chain has TRBV27 and TRBJ2-1; D is possibly TRBD1 (6 bases). Germline-derived CDR1 and CDR2 are MNHEY and SMNVEV (reference sequence). The CDR3 is 16 residues long. V gave up 3 bases and J gave up 2 bases, with 14 bases separating them. CDR3 DNA: TGTGCCAGCAGTTTTTCCCACAGGGTGCCCTACAATGAGCAGTTCTTC. This sequence encodes CASSFSHRVPYNEQFF.

V and J are TRBV5-6 and TRBJ1-5; maybe TRBD1 (5 bases). The length of the CDR3 is 19 residues. V was shortened by 4 bases and J by 2 bases, with 25 bases between the two germline ends. Per the germline V gene, CDR1 is SGHDT and CDR2 is YYEEEE. CDR3 sequence (DNA): TGTGCCAGCAGCGAATATTGGGCAGGGCAAGCCCTCGGCAATCAGCCCCAGCATTTT. Translated: CASSEYWAGQALGNQPQHF.

The gene calls are TRBV15 and TRBJ1-2; a possible D gene is TRBD1 (5 bases). V was pared by 8 bases and J by 2 bases, with 15 bases between. Germline V CDR1 and CDR2: LNHNV, YYDKDF (reference sequence). This CDR3 has 14 residues. The CDR3 sequence: CATGIVGRNYGYTF. For the CDR3, the DNA is TGTGCCACCGGTATAGTGGGGCGCAACTATGGCTACACCTTC.

The genes are TRBV15 and TRBJ1-5, with 8 nucleotides matching TRBD1. The V gene end was trimmed by 4 bases and the J gene end by 2 bases; junction bases not matched to a gene: 10. The CDR3 has 17 amino acids. Germline CDR1 and CDR2: LNHNV and YYDKDF (reference sequence). CDR3 protein: CATSKTDRVWGNQPQHF. In DNA form, the CDR3 reads TGTGCCACCAGCAAAACGGACAGGGTATGGGGCAATCAGCCCCAGCATTTT. Looking up the rest from reference TRBV15 and TRBJ1-5 gives the full variable domain: DAMVIQNPRYQVTQFGKPVTLSCSQTLNHNVMYWYQQKSSQAPKLLFHYYDKDFNNEADTPDNFQSRRPNTSFCFLDIRSPGLGDTAMYLCATSKTDRVWGNQPQHFGDGTRLSIL.

About this clone: The sample carries other DNA sequences with the same CDR3. The V and J genes are TRBV5-1 and TRBJ2-3, with 7 positions matching TRBD1. The V and J ends lost 0 bases and 4 bases, in that order; junction bases with no gene match: 2. Germline CDR1 reads SGHRS; CDR2 reads YFSETQ. This CDR3 has 14 residues. The CDR3 spells CASSLGQGPDTQYF. The DNA for the CDR3 is TGCGCCAGCAGCTTGGGACAGGGCCCAGATACGCAGTATTTT.

V is TRBV4-2 and J is TRBJ2-5; the match to TRBD1 covers 8 bases. There are 13 residues in the CDR3. V trimming: 5 bases; J trimming: 5 bases; junction bases outside the gene matches: 4. Germline V gene lookup returns CDR1 LGHNA and CDR2 YNFKEQ. The CDR3 region is CASSTRTGETQYF. CDR3 nucleotide sequence: TGTGCCAGCAGCACACGGACAGGGGAGACCCAGTACTTC.

The genes are TRBV7-2 and TRBJ1-5; D ambiguous. Germline lookup yields CDR1 SGHTA and CDR2 FQGNSA. Deletions cut 3 bases from V and 3 bases from J, with 9 bases between. The CDR3 is 14 amino acids. The CDR3 nucleotides are TGTGCCAGCAGCTTCGTGAGTACCAATCAGCCCCAGCATTTT. It specifies CASSFVSTNQPQHF.

The gene calls are TRBV27 and TRBJ2-7, with 10 bases identical to TRBD1. CDR3 size: 13 residues. With 5 bases clipped from V and 3 bases from J, the junction kept 1 base outside the gene matches. The germline CDR1 and CDR2 sequences are MNHEY and SMNVEV (reference sequence). The CDR3 loop is CASSDRGLYEQYF. The CDR3 DNA follows: TGTGCCAGCAGTGACAGGGGGCTCTACGAGCAGTACTTC.

The gene calls are TRBV18 and TRBJ1-6; D possibly corresponds to TRBD1 (5 bases). Deletions cut 4 bases from V and 7 bases from J, with 14 bases between. The CDR3 is 15 residues long. Per the germline V gene, CDR1 is KGHSH and CDR2 is LQKENI. The CDR3, as DNA: TGTGCCAGCTCACAAGACAGACCGCTCAATTCACCCCTCCACTTT. Its protein is CASSQDRPLNSPLHF.

This chain links TRBV21-1 with TRBJ2-7; the table's D call of TRBD2 was not tested on the DNA. TRBV21-1 is noted as a pseudogene. The length of the CDR3 is 14 residues. CDR3 sequence reads: CASSKVEGECEQYF. In nucleotides, the CDR3 is TGTGCCAGCAGCAAAGTAGAGGGAGAGTGTGAGCAGTACTTC.

The CDR3 coding sequence is TGTGCCAGCAAGGGGGACAGGGGGAATCAGCCCCAGCATTTT. The encoded protein is CASKGDRGNQPQHF. This rearrangement joins TRBV6-5 to TRBJ1-5, with TRBD1 matching over 11 bases. This CDR3 is built from 14 residues. Losses at the gene ends were 7 bases for V and 4 bases for J; bases not matched to a gene: 3. Germline assignment: CDR1 MNHEY and CDR2 SVGAGI.

J is TRBJ1-2 and V is TRBV2; D may be TRBD1 (6 bases). V lost 3 bases to trimming and J lost 7 bases, with 15 bases between them. Germline V CDR1 and CDR2: SNHLY, FYNNEI. This CDR3 is 14 amino acids long. CDR3 bases: TGTGCCAGCAGTGATGACGGGGGGCTATCTGGCTACACCTTC. Translating it yields CASSDDGGLSGYTF. Drawing the rest from reference TRBV2 and TRBJ1-2, the complete variable domain is EPEVTQTPSHQVTQMGQEVILRCVPISNHLYFYWYRQILGQKVEFLVSFYNNEISEKSEIFDDQFSVERPDGSNFTLKIRSTKLEDSAMYFCASSDDGGLSGYTFGSGTRLTVV.

This chain connects TRBV20-1 to TRBJ1-2, with 9 nucleotides matching TRBD1. The trim removed 3 bases at V and 4 bases at J, leaving 6 bases unmatched. The CDR3 extends over 14 amino acids. Looked up from germline, CDR1 is DFQATT and CDR2 is SNEGSKA (reference sequence). As DNA, the CDR3 is TGCAGTGCTAGTGCTACAGGGGGCGGCTATGGCTACACCTTC. Translating gives CSASATGGGYGYTF.

The count of this clone is one. The V gene is TRBV3-1 (or the pseudogene TRBV3-2), the J gene TRBJ2-7; D might be TRBD1 (6 bases). The V end was cut by 4 bases, the J end by 2 bases, with 12 bases between. The length of the CDR3 is 14 residues. In germline, CDR1 is LGHDT, CDR2 YNNKEL (reference sequence). Here the CDR3 reads CASSRSGATYEQYF. The CDR3 bases are TGTGCCAGCAGCCGATCAGGGGCAACCTACGAGCAGTACTTC.

This clone was counted a single time. J is TRBJ2-2 and V is TRBV9; 12 bases are a match to TRBD1. Trimming cost V 0 bases and J 4 bases; bases outside gene matches: 4. Germline V gene lookup returns CDR1 SGDLS and CDR2 YYNGEE. This CDR3 contains 17 residues. CDR3 protein: CASSVAGTGGVTGELFF. The CDR3 coding sequence is TGTGCCAGCAGCGTAGCCGGGACAGGGGGCGTCACCGGGGAGCTGTTTTTT.

This chain connects TRBV5-1 to TRBJ1-1; TRBD1 matches 11 bases. CDR3 length: 16 amino acids. V was pared by 6 bases and J by 0 bases, with 7 bases of the junction left unmatched. CDR1 is SGHRS, CDR2 YFSETQ, per germline. CDR3 protein: CASTKDRGLVNTEAFF. DNA for the CDR3: TGCGCCAGCACCAAGGACAGGGGGCTAGTGAACACTGAAGCTTTCTTT.

The V call is TRBV30, the J call TRBJ1-3; TRBD1 might be the D (6 bases). The CDR3 totals 16 residues. V lost 0 bases to trimming and J lost 4 bases, with 16 bases between them. The germline V gene encodes CDR1 GTSNPN and CDR2 SVGIG (reference sequence). Here the CDR3 reads CAWSVGLGGRGNTIYF. For the CDR3, the DNA is TGTGCCTGGAGTGTTGGTCTAGGGGGTAGAGGAAACACCATATATTTT. The full variable domain, in which reference TRBV30 and TRBJ1-3 provide the parts outside the CDR3, is SQTIHQWPATLVQPVGSPLSLECTVEGTSNPNLYWYRQAAGRGLQLLFYSVGIGQISSEVPQNLSASRPQDRQFILSSKKLLLSDSGFYLCAWSVGLGGRGNTIYFGEGSWLTVV.